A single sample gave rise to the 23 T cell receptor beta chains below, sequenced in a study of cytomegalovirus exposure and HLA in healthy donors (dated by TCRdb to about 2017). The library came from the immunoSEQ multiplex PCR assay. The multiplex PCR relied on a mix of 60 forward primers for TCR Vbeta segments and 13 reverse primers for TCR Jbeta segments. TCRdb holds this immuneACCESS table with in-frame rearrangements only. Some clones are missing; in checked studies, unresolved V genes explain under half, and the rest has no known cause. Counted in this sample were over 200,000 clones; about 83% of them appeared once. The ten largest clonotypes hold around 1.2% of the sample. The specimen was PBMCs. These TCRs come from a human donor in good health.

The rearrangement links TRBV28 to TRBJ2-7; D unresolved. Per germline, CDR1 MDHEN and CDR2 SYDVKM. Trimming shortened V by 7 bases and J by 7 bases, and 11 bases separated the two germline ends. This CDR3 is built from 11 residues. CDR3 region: CASMRTLEQYF. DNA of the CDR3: TGTGCCAGCATGAGAACCCTGGAGCAGTACTTC.

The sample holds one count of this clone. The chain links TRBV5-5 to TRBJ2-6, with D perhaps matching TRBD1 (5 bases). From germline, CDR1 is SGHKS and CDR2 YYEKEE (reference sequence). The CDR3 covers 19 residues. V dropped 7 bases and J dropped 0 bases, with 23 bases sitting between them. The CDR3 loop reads CASEAPRGAGPSGANVLTF. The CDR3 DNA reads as TGTGCCAGCGAAGCCCCAAGGGGCGCCGGCCCCTCTGGGGCCAACGTCCTGACTTTC. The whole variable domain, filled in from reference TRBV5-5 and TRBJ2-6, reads DAGVTQSPTHLIKTRGQQVTLRCSPISGHKSVSWYQQVLGQGPQFIFQYYEKEERGRGNFPDRFSARQFPNYSSELNVNALLLGDSALYLCASEAPRGAGPSGANVLTFGAGSRLTVL.

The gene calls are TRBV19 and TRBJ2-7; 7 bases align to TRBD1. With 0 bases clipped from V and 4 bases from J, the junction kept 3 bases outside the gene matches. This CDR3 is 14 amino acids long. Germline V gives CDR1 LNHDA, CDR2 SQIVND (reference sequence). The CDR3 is CASSIDRDRYEQYF. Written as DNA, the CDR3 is TGTGCCAGTAGTATAGATCGGGACAGATACGAGCAGTACTTC.

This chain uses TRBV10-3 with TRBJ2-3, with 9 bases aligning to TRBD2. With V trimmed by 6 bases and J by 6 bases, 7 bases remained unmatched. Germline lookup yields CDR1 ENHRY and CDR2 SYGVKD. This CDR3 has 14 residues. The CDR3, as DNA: TGTGCCATCAGGACTAGCGGCGTCACGGATACGCAGTATTTT. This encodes CAIRTSGVTDTQYF.

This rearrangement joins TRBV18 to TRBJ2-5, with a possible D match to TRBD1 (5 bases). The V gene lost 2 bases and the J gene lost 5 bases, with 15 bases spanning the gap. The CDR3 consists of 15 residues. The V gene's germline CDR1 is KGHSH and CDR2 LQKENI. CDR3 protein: CASSPILPGYETQYF. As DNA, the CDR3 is TGTGCCAGCTCACCAATCTTACCAGGGTACGAGACCCAGTACTTC.

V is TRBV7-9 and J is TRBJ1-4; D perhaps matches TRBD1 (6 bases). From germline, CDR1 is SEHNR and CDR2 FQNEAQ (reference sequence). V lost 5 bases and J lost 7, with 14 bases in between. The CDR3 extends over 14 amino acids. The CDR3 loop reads CASSPQGSSEKLFF. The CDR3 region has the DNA TGTGCCAGCAGCCCACAGGGATCAAGTGAAAAACTGTTTTTT.

CDR3 nucleotide sequence: TGTGCCAGCAGTTTATACTATACGGGATCTTCTCTCAATGAGCAGTTCTTC. It codes for CASSLYYTGSSLNEQFF. The genes are TRBV27 and TRBJ2-1; D might be TRBD2 (5 bases). Germline V CDR1 and CDR2: MNHEY, SMNVEV (reference sequence). The CDR3 is 17 residues long. Trimming removed 1 base at V and 6 bases at J, with 19 bases between.

CDR3 region: CATFGLAGEEETQYF. The DNA for the CDR3 is TGTGCCACCTTTGGACTAGCGGGAGAGGAGGAGACCCAGTACTTC. V gene TRBV7-9 combines with J gene TRBJ2-5, with 13 bases that match TRBD2. This CDR3 comprises 15 residues. V lost 10 bases, J lost 5 bases, and 10 bases stayed unmatched. The germline V gene has CDR1 SEHNR and CDR2 FQNEAQ (reference sequence).

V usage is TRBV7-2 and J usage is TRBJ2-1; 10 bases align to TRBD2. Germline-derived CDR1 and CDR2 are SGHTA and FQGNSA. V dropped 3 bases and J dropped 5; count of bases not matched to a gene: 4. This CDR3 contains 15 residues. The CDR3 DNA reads TGTGCCAGCAGCTTCGGACTAGCGGTGAACAATGAGCAGTTCTTC. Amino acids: CASSFGLAVNNEQFF.

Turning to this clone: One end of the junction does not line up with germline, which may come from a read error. CDR3 nucleotide sequence: TGTTCCAGCAGCTCCGATTTCGGTACGCAGTATTTT. Amino acids: CSSSSDFGTQYF. The rearrangement links TRBV7-9 to TRBJ2-3; D unresolved. The CDR3 is 12 amino acids. Germline-derived CDR1 and CDR2 are SEHNR and FQNEAQ (reference sequence).

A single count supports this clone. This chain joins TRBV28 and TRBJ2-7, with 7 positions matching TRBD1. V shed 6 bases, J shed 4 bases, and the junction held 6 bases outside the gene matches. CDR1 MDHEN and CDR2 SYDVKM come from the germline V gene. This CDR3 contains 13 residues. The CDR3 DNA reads TGTGCCAGCAGCCAGGGACAGAGATACGAGCAGTACTTC. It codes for CASSQGQRYEQYF.

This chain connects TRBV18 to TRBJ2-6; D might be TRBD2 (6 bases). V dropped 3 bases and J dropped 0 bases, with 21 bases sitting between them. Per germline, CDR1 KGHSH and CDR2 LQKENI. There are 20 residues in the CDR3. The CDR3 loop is CASSPRNLRDWSSGANVLTF. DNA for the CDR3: TGTGCCAGCTCACCGCGAAACCTCAGGGACTGGAGCTCTGGGGCCAACGTCCTGACTTTC.

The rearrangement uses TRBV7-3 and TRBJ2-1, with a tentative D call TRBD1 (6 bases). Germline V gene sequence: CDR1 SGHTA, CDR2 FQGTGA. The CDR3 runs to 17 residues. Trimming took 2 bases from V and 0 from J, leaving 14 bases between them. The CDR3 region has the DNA TGTGCCAGCAGCTTAGGGGGCGGGCGGGCCTCCTACAATGAGCAGTTCTTC. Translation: CASSLGGGRASYNEQFF.

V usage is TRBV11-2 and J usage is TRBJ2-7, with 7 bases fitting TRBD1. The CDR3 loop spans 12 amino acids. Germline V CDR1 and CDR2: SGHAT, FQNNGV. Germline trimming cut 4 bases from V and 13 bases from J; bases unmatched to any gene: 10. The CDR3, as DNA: TGTGCCAGCAGCTACGACAGGGTTGCAGCTTACTTC. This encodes CASSYDRVAAYF.

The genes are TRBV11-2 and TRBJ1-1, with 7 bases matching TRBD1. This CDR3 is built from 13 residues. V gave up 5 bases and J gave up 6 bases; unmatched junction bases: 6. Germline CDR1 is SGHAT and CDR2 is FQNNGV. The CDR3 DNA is TGTGCCAGCAGCATCCAGGGGGACGCTGAAGCTTTCTTT. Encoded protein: CASSIQGDAEAFF.

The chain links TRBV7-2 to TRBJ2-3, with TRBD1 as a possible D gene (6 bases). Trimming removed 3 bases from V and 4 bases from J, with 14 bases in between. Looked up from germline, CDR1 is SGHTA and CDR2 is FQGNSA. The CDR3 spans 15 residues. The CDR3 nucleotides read TGTGCCAGCAGCTTCAGGGGTCTGGTCGCAGATACGCAGTATTTT. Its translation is CASSFRGLVADTQYF. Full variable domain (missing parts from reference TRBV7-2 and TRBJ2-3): GAGVSQSPSNKVTEKGKDVELRCDPISGHTALYWYRQSLGQGLEFLIYFQGNSAPDKSGLPSDRFSAERTGGSVSTLTIQRTQQEDSAVYLCASSFRGLVADTQYFGPGTRLTVL.

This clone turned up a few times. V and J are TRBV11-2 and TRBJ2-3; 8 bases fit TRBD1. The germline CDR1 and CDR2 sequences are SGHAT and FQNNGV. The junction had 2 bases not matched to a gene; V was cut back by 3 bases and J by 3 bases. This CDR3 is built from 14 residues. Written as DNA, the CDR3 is TGTGCCAGCAGCTTTGGACAGGGAACAGATACGCAGTATTTT. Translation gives CASSFGQGTDTQYF.

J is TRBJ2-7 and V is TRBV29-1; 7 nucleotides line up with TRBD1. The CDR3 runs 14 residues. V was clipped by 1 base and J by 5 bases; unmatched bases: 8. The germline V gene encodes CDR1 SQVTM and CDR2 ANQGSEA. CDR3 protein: CSVEGNRGTNEQYF. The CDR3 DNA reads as TGCAGCGTTGAAGGGAACAGGGGAACAAACGAGCAGTACTTC.

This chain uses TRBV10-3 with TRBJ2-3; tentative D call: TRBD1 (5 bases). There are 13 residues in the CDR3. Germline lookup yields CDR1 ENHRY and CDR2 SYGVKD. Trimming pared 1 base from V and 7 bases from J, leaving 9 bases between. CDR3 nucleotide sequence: TGTGCCATCAGTGAGTTACAGGCTTATACGCAGTATTTT. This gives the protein CAISELQAYTQYF.

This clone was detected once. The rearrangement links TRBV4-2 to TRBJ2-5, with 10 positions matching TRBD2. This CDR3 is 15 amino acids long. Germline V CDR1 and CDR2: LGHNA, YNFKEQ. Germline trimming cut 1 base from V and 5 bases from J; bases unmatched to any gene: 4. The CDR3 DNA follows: TGTGCCAGCAGCCAAGGGACTAGCGGCGTGGAGACCCAGTACTTC. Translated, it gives CASSQGTSGVETQYF.

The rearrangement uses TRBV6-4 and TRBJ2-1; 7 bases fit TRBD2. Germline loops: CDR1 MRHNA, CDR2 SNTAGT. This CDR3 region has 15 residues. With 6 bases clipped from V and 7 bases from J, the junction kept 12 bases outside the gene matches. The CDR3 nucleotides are TGTGCCAGCAGGTGGTTGGCGGGAGTGCGAAATGAGCAGTTCTTC. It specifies CASRWLAGVRNEQFF.

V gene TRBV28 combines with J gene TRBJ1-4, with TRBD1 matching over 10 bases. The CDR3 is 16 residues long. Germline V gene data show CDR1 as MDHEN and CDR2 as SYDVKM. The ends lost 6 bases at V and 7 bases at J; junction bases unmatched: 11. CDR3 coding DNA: TGTGCCAGCAGACGATCAGGACAGGGGGAAGGTGAAAAACTGTTTTTT. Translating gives CASRRSGQGEGEKLFF.

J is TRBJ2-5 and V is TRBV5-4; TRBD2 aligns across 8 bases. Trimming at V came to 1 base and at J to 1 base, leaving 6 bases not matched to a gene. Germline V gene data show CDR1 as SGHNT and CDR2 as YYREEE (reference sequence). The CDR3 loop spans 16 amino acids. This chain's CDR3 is CASSLSSGRRQETQYF. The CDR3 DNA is TGTGCCAGCAGCTTGTCCAGCGGGAGACGCCAAGAGACCCAGTACTTC. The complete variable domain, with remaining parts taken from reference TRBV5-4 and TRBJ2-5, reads ETGVTQSPTHLIKTRGQQVTLRCSSQSGHNTVSWYQQALGQGPQFIFQYYREEENGRGNFPPRFSGLQFPNYSSELNVNALELDDSALYLCASSLSSGRRQETQYFGPGTRLLVL.